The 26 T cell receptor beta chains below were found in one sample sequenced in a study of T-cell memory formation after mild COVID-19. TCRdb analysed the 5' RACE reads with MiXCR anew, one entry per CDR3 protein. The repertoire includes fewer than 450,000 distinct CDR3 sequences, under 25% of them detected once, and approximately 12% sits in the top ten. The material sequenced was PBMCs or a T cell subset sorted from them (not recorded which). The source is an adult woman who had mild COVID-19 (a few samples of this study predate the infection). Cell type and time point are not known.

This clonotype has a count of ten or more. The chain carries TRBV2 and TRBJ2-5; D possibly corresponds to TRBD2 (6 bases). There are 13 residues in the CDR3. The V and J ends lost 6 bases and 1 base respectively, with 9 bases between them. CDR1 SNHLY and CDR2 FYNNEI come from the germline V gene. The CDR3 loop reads CASSRGGQETQYF. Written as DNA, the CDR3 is TGTGCCAGCAGCCGGGGAGGCCAAGAGACCCAGTACTTC.

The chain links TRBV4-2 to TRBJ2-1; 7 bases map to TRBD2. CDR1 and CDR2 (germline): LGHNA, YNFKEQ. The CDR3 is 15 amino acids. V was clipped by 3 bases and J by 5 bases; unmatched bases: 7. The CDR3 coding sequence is TGTGCCAGCAGCCAGCTACTAGCGAGTGACAATGAGCAGTTCTTC. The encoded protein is CASSQLLASDNEQFF.

The CDR3, as DNA: TGTGCCAGCAGCTTAGTTGCGGGGGCCCTCTCTGGGGCCAACGTCCTGACTTTC. This codes for CASSLVAGALSGANVLTF. V gene TRBV11-3 combines with J gene TRBJ2-6, with D maybe TRBD2 (7 bases). V was trimmed by 1 base and J by 0 bases, leaving 13 bases between them. CDR1 is SGHNT, CDR2 YENEEA, per germline. The CDR3 consists of 18 residues.

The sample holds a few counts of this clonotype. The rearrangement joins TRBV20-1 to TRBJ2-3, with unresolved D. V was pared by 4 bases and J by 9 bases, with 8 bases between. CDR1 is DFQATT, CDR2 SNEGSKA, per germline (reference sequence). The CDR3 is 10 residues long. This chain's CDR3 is CSATQNTQYF. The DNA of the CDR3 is TGCAGTGCTACCCAGAACACGCAGTATTTT.

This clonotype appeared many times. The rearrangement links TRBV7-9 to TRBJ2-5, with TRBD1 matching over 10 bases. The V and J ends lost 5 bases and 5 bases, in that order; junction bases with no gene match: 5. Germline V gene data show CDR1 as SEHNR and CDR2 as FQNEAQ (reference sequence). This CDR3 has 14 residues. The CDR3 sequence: CASSRDRGRETQYF. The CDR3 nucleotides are TGTGCCAGCAGCAGGGACAGGGGACGGGAGACCCAGTACTTC.

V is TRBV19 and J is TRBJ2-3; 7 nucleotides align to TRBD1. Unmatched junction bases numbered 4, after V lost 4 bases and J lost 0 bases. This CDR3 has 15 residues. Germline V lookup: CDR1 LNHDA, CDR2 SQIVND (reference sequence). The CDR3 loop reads CASSRTGASTDTQYF. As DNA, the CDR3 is TGTGCCAGTAGTAGGACAGGAGCTAGCACAGATACGCAGTATTTT.

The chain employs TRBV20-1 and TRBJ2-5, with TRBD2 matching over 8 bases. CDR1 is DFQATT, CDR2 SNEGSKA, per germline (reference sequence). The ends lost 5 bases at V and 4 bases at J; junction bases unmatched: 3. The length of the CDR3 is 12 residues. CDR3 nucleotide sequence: TGCAGTGCTCGGGAGGGGAGAGAGACCCAGTACTTC. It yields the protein CSAREGRETQYF.

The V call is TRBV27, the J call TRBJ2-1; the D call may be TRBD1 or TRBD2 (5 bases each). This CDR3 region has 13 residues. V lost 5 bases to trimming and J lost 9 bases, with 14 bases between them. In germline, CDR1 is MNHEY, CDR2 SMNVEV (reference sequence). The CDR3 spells CASSHRAGSEQFF. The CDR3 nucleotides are TGTGCCAGCAGTCACCGCGCAGGGAGTGAGCAGTTCTTC.

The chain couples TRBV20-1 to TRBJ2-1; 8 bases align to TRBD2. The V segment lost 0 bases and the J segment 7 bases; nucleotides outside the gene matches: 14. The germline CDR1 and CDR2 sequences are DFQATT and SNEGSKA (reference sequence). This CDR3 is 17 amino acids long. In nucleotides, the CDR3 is TGCAGTGCTAGAGACCCTCTACTAGCGGACCAAACTAATGAGCAGTTCTTC. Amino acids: CSARDPLLADQTNEQFF.

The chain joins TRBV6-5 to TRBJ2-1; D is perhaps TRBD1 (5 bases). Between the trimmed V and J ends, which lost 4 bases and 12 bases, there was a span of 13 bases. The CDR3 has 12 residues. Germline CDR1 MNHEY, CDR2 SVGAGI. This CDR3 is CASSSDTLGQFF. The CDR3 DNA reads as TGTGCCAGCAGTTCGGACACCCTGGGGCAGTTCTTC.

CDR3 nucleotide sequence: TGTGCCAGCAAGCAGAGCTCCTATAATTCACCCCTCCACTTT. Translation: CASKQSSYNSPLHF. This chain joins TRBV12-3 or TRBV12-4 and TRBJ1-6; no reliable D call. V lost 7 bases and J lost 0, with 7 bases in between. This CDR3 spans 14 amino acids.

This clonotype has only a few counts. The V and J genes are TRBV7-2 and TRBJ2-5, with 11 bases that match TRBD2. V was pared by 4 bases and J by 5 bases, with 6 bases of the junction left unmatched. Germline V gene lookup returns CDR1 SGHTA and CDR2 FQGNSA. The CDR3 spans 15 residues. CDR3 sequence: CASSYSGRVQETQYF. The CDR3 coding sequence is TGTGCCAGCAGCTATAGCGGGAGGGTCCAGGAGACCCAGTACTTC.

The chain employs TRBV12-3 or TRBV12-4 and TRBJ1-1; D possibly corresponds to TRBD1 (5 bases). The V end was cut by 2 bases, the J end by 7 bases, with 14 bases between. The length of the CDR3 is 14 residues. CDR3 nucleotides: TGTGCCAGCAGTTTATCAAACCGGGACGGTGAAGCTTTCTTT. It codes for CASSLSNRDGEAFF.

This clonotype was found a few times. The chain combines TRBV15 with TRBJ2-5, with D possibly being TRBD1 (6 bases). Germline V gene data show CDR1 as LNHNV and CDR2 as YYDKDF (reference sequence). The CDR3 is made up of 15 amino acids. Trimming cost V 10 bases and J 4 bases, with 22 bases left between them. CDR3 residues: CAISPGHSTLETQYF. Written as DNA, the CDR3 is TGTGCCATTTCGCCGGGACATTCGACCCTAGAGACCCAGTACTTC.

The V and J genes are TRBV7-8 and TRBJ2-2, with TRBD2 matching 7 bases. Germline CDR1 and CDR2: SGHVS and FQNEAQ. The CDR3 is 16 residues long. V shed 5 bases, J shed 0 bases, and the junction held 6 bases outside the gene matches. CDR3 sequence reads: CASSELAGANTGELFF. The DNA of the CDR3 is TGTGCCAGCAGCGAGTTGGCGGGGGCGAACACCGGGGAGCTGTTTTTT.

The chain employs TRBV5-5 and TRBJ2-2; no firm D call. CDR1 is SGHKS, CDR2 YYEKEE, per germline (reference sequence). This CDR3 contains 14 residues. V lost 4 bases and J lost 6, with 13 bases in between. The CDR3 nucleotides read TGTGCCAGCAGCACCAACGACTGGGCCGGGGAGCTGTTTTTT. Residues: CASSTNDWAGELFF.

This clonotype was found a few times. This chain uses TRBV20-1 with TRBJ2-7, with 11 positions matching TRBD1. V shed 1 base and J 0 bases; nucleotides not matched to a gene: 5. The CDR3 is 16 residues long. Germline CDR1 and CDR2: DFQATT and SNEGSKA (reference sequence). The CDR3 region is CSARGTGGPSSYEQYF. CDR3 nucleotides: TGCAGTGCTAGAGGGACAGGGGGCCCTAGCTCCTACGAGCAGTACTTC.

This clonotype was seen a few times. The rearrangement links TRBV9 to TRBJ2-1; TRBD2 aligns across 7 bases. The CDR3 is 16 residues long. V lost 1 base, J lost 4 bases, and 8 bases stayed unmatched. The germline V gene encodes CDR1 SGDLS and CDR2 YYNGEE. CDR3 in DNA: TGTGCCAGCAGCGTAACCGCTAGCGGAGTATACAATGAGCAGTTCTTC. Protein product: CASSVTASGVYNEQFF. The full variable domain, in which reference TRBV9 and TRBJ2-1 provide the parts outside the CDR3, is DSGVTQTPKHLITATGQRVTLRCSPRSGDLSVYWYQQSLDQGLQFLIQYYNGEERAKGNILERFSAQQFPDLHSELNLSSLELGDSALYFCASSVTASGVYNEQFFGPGTRLTVL.

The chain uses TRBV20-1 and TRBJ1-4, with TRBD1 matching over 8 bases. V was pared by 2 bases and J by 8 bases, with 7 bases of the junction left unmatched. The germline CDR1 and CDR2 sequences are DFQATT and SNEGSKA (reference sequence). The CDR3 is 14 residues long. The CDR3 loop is CSARQGARREKLFF. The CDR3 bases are TGCAGTGCTAGACAGGGGGCGCGACGAGAAAAACTGTTTTTT.

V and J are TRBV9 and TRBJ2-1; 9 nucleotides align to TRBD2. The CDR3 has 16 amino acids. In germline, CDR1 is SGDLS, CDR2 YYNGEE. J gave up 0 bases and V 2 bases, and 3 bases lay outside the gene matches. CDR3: CASSVSGGSSYNEQFF. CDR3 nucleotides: TGTGCCAGCAGCGTTAGCGGGGGCAGCTCCTACAATGAGCAGTTCTTC.

CDR3 DNA: TGTGCCAGCAGCTTAATGCCCGCTTTCCTGAGCAATCAGCCCCAGCATTTT. Amino acids: CASSLMPAFLSNQPQHF. The chain recombines TRBV7-2 with TRBJ1-5; D is unclear. The CDR3 is 17 residues long. V shed 2 bases and J shed 1 base, with 15 bases lying between them. Germline CDR1 is SGHTA and CDR2 is FQGNSA.

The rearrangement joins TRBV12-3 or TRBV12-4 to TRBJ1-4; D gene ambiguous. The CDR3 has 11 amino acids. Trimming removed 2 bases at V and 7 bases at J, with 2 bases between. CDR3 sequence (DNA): TGTGCCAGCAGTTTAACTGAAAAACTGTTTTTT. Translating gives CASSLTEKLFF.

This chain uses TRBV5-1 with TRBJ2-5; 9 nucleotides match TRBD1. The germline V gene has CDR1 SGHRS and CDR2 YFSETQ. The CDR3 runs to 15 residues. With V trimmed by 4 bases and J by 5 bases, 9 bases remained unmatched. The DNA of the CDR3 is TGCGCCAGCAGCACAAAACAGGGGGCTGGGGAGACCCAGTACTTC. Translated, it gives CASSTKQGAGETQYF.

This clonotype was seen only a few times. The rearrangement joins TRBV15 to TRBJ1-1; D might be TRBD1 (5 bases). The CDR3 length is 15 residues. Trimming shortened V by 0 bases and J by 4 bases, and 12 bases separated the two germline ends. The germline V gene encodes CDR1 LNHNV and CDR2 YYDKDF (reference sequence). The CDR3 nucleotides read TGTGCCACCAGCAGAGATGGTGGGGCGGTCACTGAAGCTTTCTTT. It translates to CATSRDGGAVTEAFF.

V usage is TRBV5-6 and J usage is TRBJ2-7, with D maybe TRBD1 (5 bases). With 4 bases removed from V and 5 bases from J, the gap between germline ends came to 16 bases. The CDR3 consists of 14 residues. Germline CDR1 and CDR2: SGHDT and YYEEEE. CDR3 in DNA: TGTGCCAGCAGCCGCGACCAGGGATGGGACGAGCAGTACTTC. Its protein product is CASSRDQGWDEQYF.

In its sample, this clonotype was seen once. CDR3 region: CASRPEGGALTEAFF. The CDR3 region has the DNA TGCGCCAGCAGACCTGAGGGGGGGGCACTGACTGAAGCTTTCTTT. V usage is TRBV5-1 and J usage is TRBJ1-1, with D possibly being TRBD1 (6 bases). Trimming cost V 5 bases and J 5 bases, with 19 bases left between them. The CDR3 length is 15 residues. The germline V gene encodes CDR1 SGHRS and CDR2 YFSETQ.